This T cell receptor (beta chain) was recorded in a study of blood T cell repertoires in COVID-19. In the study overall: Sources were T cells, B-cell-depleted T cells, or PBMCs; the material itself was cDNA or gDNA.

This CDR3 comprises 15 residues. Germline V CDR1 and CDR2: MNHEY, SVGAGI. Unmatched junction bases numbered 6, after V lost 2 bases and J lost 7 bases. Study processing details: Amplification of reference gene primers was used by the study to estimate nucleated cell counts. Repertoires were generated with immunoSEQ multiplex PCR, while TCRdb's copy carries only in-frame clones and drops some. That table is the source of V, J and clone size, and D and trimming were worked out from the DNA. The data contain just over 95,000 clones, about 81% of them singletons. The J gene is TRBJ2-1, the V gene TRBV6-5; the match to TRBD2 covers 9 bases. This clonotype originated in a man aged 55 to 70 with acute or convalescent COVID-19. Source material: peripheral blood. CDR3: CASSYDGGGGNEQFF. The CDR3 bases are TGTGCCAGCAGTTACGACGGCGGGGGGGGGAATGAGCAGTTCTTC.